Listed below are T cell receptor beta chains from one sample, sequenced in a study of CD8+ T cells in alopecia areata. TCRdb keeps only in-frame clones here, not all; method: immunoSEQ multiplex PCR. The profile shows around 97,000 clones, about 60% of them singletons. The sample consisted of CD4+ T cells sorted from blood. Receptors were obtained from a human donor in good health. Each CDR3 is given with its conserved first and last residue. A D gene is named only where the DNA matches it firmly. For some rows the clone size is stated as once, few or many, or as a class when expanded; others skip it.

j_gene,v_gene,d_gene,abundance,CDR3aa,CDR3nt
TRBJ2-5,TRBV4-1,.,.,CASSQRLGRGGETQYF,TGCGCCAGCAGCCAAAGGCTCGGCCGAGGCGGGGAGACCCAGTACTTC
TRBJ1-5,TRBV25-1,.,.,CASSEFGPGGDAIQPQHF,TGTGCCAGCAGTGAATTCGGACCGGGGGGGGACGCTATTCAGCCCCAGCATTTT
TRBJ2-3,TRBV5-1,.,.,CASSLDRDTQYF,TGCGCCAGCAGCTTGGATCGAGATACGCAGTATTTT
TRBJ1-6,TRBV27,TRBD1,few,CASTWDSSYNSPLHF,TGTGCCAGCACTTGGGACAGCTCCTATAATTCACCCCTCCACTTT
TRBJ1-5,TRBV6-6,TRBD1,.,CASSRDRGGNQPQHF,TGTGCCAGCAGCAGGGACAGGGGTGGCAATCAGCCCCAGCATTTT
TRBJ2-3,TRBV9,TRBD2,.,CASSGGGPGTDTQYF,TGTGCCAGCAGCGGCGGGGGGCCTGGCACAGATACGCAGTATTTT
TRBJ2-3,TRBV6-5,TRBD2,.,CASGPQAGGLDTQYF,TGTGCCAGCGGTCCACAAGCGGGGGGGCTAGATACGCAGTATTTT
TRBJ2-7,TRBV29-1,.,.,CSVEVGLNYAYEQYF,TGCAGCGTTGAAGTGGGCCTTAATTATGCCTACGAGCAGTACTTC
TRBJ1-5,TRBV29-1,TRBD1,few,CSVGQGSNQPQHF,TGCAGCGTCGGACAGGGGAGCAATCAGCCCCAGCATTTT
TRBJ2-7,TRBV6-5,TRBD1,.,CASRRGTGAYEQYF,TGTGCCAGCAGGAGAGGGACAGGGGCCTACGAGCAGTACTTC
TRBJ2-5,TRBV6-5,.,medium-sized,CASSYSTKAPKETQYF,TGTGCCAGCAGTTACTCGACCAAGGCCCCGAAGGAGACCCAGTACTTC
TRBJ2-1,TRBV29-1,.,few,CSVEVHLYNEQFF,TGCAGCGTTGAAGTACATTTGTACAATGAGCAGTTCTTC
TRBJ2-7,TRBV6-1,.,.,CASSASRGTYEQYF,TGTGCCAGCAGTGCCTCTCGGGGGACATACGAGCAGTACTTC
TRBJ1-5,TRBV2,TRBD1,few,CASSGPGTGRNQPQHF,TGTGCCAGCAGTGGGCCCGGGACAGGGCGCAATCAGCCCCAGCATTTT
TRBJ2-7,TRBV7-9,.,.,CASSLGPPMTYEQYF,TGTGCCAGCAGCTTAGGCCCACCTATGACCTACGAGCAGTACTTC
TRBJ1-2,TRBV29-1,.,.,CSVFGDLYYGYTF,TGCAGCGTTTTTGGGGACCTTTACTATGGCTACACCTTC
TRBJ1-5,TRBV7-2,.,few,CASSSNLRQPQHF,TGTGCCAGCAGCTCTAACCTCAGACAGCCCCAGCATTTT
TRBJ2-7,TRBV5-6,.,.,CASSLEVGGGGEQYF,TGTGCCAGCAGCTTGGAGGTAGGAGGGGGAGGCGAGCAGTACTTC
TRBJ1-5,TRBV5-1,.,few,CASSEGQINQPQHF,TGCGCCAGCAGCGAAGGACAGATCAATCAGCCCCAGCATTTT
TRBJ1-5,TRBV29-1,TRBD1,.,CSVGKDRDNQPQHF,TGCAGCGTGGGGAAGGACAGGGACAATCAGCCCCAGCATTTT
TRBJ2-3,TRBV30,.,once,CAWSAAGAVDTQYF,TGTGCCTGGAGTGCCGCGGGGGCCGTTGATACGCAGTATTTT
TRBJ2-5,TRBV5-1,TRBD2,.,CASSHLGLAGGKTQYF,TGCGCCAGCAGCCATCTGGGACTAGCGGGCGGAAAGACCCAGTACTTC
TRBJ2-3,TRBV30,TRBD2,.,CAWSAPGVAGGRDTQYF,TGTGCCTGGAGTGCCCCGGGGGTAGCGGGGGGGCGAGATACGCAGTATTTT
TRBJ1-2,TRBV27,.,.,CASSLSGRVVGYTF,TGTGCCAGCAGTTTATCGGGCAGGGTCGTCGGCTACACCTTC
TRBJ2-4,TRBV19,.,few,CASSTGDTLNIQYF,TGTGCCAGTAGTACCGGGGACACTTTAAACATTCAGTACTTC
TRBJ2-4,TRBV29-1,.,.,CSVELGGPANIQYF,TGCAGCGTTGAACTTGGGGGCCCTGCAAACATTCAGTACTTC
TRBJ1-5,TRBV6-6,.,.,CASSQGYQPQHF,TGTGCCAGCAGTCAGGGGTATCAGCCCCAGCATTTT
TRBJ2-3,TRBV5-1,.,once,CASRKQGTTDTQYF,TGCGCCAGCAGGAAACAGGGTACCACAGATACGCAGTATTTT
TRBJ2-3,TRBV28,.,.,CASISGASTDTQYF,TGTGCCAGCATTTCGGGAGCTAGCACAGATACGCAGTATTTT
TRBJ2-3,TRBV7-2,.,once,CASSSPASDTQYF,TGTGCCAGCAGCTCCCCAGCCAGTGATACGCAGTATTTT
TRBJ2-7,TRBV18,.,.,CASSASPSDEQYF,TGTGCCAGCTCAGCATCCCCGTCCGACGAGCAGTACTTC
TRBJ2-3,TRBV6-6,.,.,CASSYDRSSTDTQYF,TGTGCCAGCAGTTACGACAGGTCTAGCACAGATACGCAGTATTTT
TRBJ2-7,TRBV2,TRBD1,many,CASRRDRDYEQYF,TGTGCCAGCAGAAGGGACAGAGACTACGAGCAGTACTTC
TRBJ2-7,TRBV7-9,.,few,CASSQQGGVGEQYF,TGTGCCAGCAGCCAACAGGGAGGAGTGGGAGAGCAGTACTTC
TRBJ1-4,TRBV15,.,.,CATSGHAEMNEKLFF,TGTGCCACCAGCGGTCACGCGGAGATGAATGAAAAACTGTTTTTT
TRBJ2-6,TRBV19,TRBD1,once,CATHDRQGISGANVLTF,TGTGCCACCCACGACCGACAGGGCATCTCTGGGGCCAACGTCCTGACTTTC
TRBJ2-5,TRBV29-1,.,.,CSATRGGETQYF,TGCAGCGCTACAAGGGGGGGGGAGACCCAGTACTTC
TRBJ1-1,TRBV5-8,.,once,CASSRGAWNTEAFF,TGTGCCAGCAGCAGAGGAGCCTGGAACACTGAAGCTTTCTTT
TRBJ1-6,TRBV7-2,TRBD1,.,CASGTGEYSPLHF,TGTGCCAGCGGGACAGGGGAGTATTCACCCCTCCACTTT
TRBJ2-6,TRBV27,.,.,CASSLKGTGANVLTF,TGTGCCAGCAGTTTAAAGGGTACTGGGGCCAACGTCCTGACTTTC
TRBJ2-7,TRBV28,.,.,CASREGVSYEQYF,TGTGCCAGCAGGGAGGGAGTCTCCTACGAGCAGTACTTC
TRBJ1-2,TRBV4-1,.,.,CASSPTGSGRNYGYTF,TGCGCCAGCAGCCCGACTGGTAGCGGGCGCAACTATGGCTACACCTTC
TRBJ1-2,TRBV28,.,.,CASSLADYGYTF,TGTGCCAGCAGCCTGGCCGACTATGGCTACACCTTC
TRBJ2-5,TRBV7-2,.,few,CASSLRQGRETQYF,TGTGCCAGCAGCTTACGGCAGGGCAGAGAGACCCAGTACTTC
TRBJ2-1,TRBV5-1,.,few,CASSSNTVGNEQFF,TGCGCCAGCAGCTCTAACACTGTCGGCAATGAGCAGTTCTTC
TRBJ2-2,TRBV29-1,.,.,CSARVTGFPASTGELFF,TGCAGCGCCCGTGTTACAGGTTTTCCCGCCAGCACCGGGGAGCTGTTTTTT
TRBJ1-2,TRBV27,TRBD1,.,CASSLFGTGENYGYTF,TGTGCCAGCAGTTTATTCGGGACAGGGGAAAACTATGGCTACACCTTC
TRBJ1-4,TRBV29-1,.,.,CSVLGQNEKLFF,TGCAGCGTCTTAGGACAGAATGAAAAACTGTTTTTT
TRBJ2-4,TRBV7-2,.,.,CASSSRAAKNIQYF,TGTGCCAGCAGCTCCAGGGCAGCCAAAAACATTCAGTACTTC
TRBJ2-3,TRBV4-3,.,once,CASSRALTRGTQYF,TGCGCCAGCAGCCGAGCGCTTACCAGAGGAACGCAGTATTTT
TRBJ2-5,TRBV29-1,.,few,CSAGEETQYF,TGCAGCGCTGGGGAGGAGACCCAGTACTTC
TRBJ1-5,TRBV28,.,.,CASSPWLQPQHF,TGTGCCAGCAGCCCATGGCTCCAGCCCCAGCATTTT
TRBJ1-5,TRBV7-8,.,few,CASSEGGGNQPQHF,TGTGCCAGCAGCGAAGGGGGTGGGAATCAGCCCCAGCATTTT